The 32 T cell receptor beta chains listed next were all sequenced from one sample in a study of OX40 agonist ivuxolimab in advanced cancers. Sequenced by immunoSEQ multiplex PCR; TCRdb stores in-frame clones only, minus some. The sample carries approximately 68,000 clones, roughly 90% recorded once. The sequencing used CD4+ or CD8+ T cells sorted from blood, collected in a trial of the OX40 agonist ivuxolimab. These receptors all come from an adult with an advanced solid tumor such as melanoma, head and neck, liver or kidney cancer.

This sequence joins TRBV4-1 and TRBJ2-3; weak D call: TRBD2 (7 bases). Looked up from germline, CDR1 is MGHRA and CDR2 is YSYEKL. Between the trimmed V and J ends, which lost 4 bases and 4 bases, there was a span of 15 bases. This CDR3 has 15 residues. This CDR3 reads CASSLIGEGADTQYF. CDR3 DNA sequence: TGCGCCAGCAGCCTGATCGGGGAGGGGGCAGATACGCAGTATTTT.

The rearrangement joins TRBV19 to TRBJ1-1, with TRBD1 matching 9 bases. V shed 5 bases and J 1 base; nucleotides not matched to a gene: 8. From germline, CDR1 is LNHDA and CDR2 SQIVND (reference sequence). The CDR3 extends over 16 amino acids. The CDR3 here is CASSVGQGWGNTEAFF. The DNA for the CDR3 is TGTGCCAGTAGTGTCGGACAGGGGTGGGGGAACACTGAAGCTTTCTTT.

J is TRBJ2-7 and V is TRBV27; D perhaps matches TRBD1 (5 bases). The CDR3 totals 15 residues. Germline values: CDR1 MNHEY, CDR2 SMNVEV (reference sequence). V lost 2 bases and J 2 bases, leaving 13 bases between the germline ends. The CDR3 region is CASSLNPGIPYEQYF. DNA of the CDR3: TGTGCCAGCAGTTTAAACCCAGGGATTCCCTACGAGCAGTACTTC.

This rearrangement joins TRBV5-1 to TRBJ2-7; 14 bases are a match to TRBD2. Germline loops: CDR1 SGHRS, CDR2 YFSETQ. Losses at the gene ends were 3 bases for V and 2 bases for J; bases not matched to a gene: 1. The CDR3 runs 15 residues. The CDR3 is CASSSTSGGAYEQYF. The CDR3 region has the DNA TGCGCCAGCAGCTCGACTAGCGGGGGGGCCTACGAGCAGTACTTC. Using reference TRBV5-1 and TRBJ2-7 for the parts outside the CDR3, the full variable domain is KAGVTQTPRYLIKTRGQQVTLSCSPISGHRSVSWYQQTPGQGLQFLFEYFSETQRNKGNFPGRFSGRQFSNSRSEMNVSTLELGDSALYLCASSSTSGGAYEQYFGPGTRLTVT.

CDR3 in amino acids: CASSVETGDNEKLFF. CDR3 nucleotides: TGTGCCAGCAGCGTGGAAACAGGGGATAATGAAAAACTGTTTTTT. The gene calls are TRBV9 and TRBJ1-4; 7 bases match TRBD1. J lost 4 bases, V lost 2 bases, and 5 bases had no gene match. The CDR3 loop spans 15 amino acids. Germline CDR1 SGDLS, CDR2 YYNGEE.

This chain connects TRBV19 to TRBJ1-2, with D tentatively TRBD1 (5 bases). Germline V CDR1 and CDR2: LNHDA, SQIVND (reference sequence). V was cut by 6 bases and J by 0 bases, with 8 bases left in between. The CDR3 is made up of 13 amino acids. CDR3 region: CASSPGTNYGYTF. The CDR3 DNA reads as TGTGCCAGTAGCCCAGGGACTAACTATGGCTACACCTTC. The whole variable domain, filled in from reference TRBV19 and TRBJ1-2, reads DGGITQSPKYLFRKEGQNVTLSCEQNLNHDAMYWYRQDPGQGLRLIYYSQIVNDFQKGDIAEGYSVSREKKESFPLTVTSAQKNPTAFYLCASSPGTNYGYTFGSGTRLTVV.

The gene calls are TRBV7-9 and TRBJ2-7; 8 bases fit TRBD2. Germline V CDR1 and CDR2: SEHNR, FQNEAQ (reference sequence). The CDR3 length is 13 residues. V lost 4 bases, J lost 5 bases, and 4 bases stayed unmatched. CDR3 coding DNA: TGTGCCAGCAGCTACCCGGGGGGGGACGAGCAGTACTTC. This sequence encodes CASSYPGGDEQYF.

The genes are TRBV28 and TRBJ2-1; 7 positions match TRBD2. J lost 3 bases, V lost 7 bases, and 3 bases had no gene match. CDR3 length: 13 amino acids. Germline lookup yields CDR1 MDHEN and CDR2 SYDVKM. The CDR3 sequence: CASKPSGYNEQFF. The CDR3 DNA reads as TGTGCCAGCAAGCCTAGCGGCTACAATGAGCAGTTCTTC.

V gene TRBV5-1 combines with J gene TRBJ2-2; D perhaps matches TRBD2 (6 bases). The germline V gene has CDR1 SGHRS and CDR2 YFSETQ. CDR3 size: 16 residues. V lost 7 bases to trimming and J lost 1 base, with 17 bases between them. As DNA, the CDR3 is TGCGCCAGCGGAACCCCTAGCGTAGGGAACACCGGGGAGCTGTTTTTT. Protein sequence: CASGTPSVGNTGELFF.

The chain combines TRBV7-2 with TRBJ2-5; 9 nucleotides match TRBD2. The CDR3 has 14 amino acids. Germline values: CDR1 SGHTA, CDR2 FQGNSA. Trimming at V came to 3 bases and at J to 5 bases, leaving 4 bases not matched to a gene. Here the CDR3 DNA reads TGTGCCAGCAGCTTCCGGACTAGCGACGAGACCCAGTACTTC. Protein product: CASSFRTSDETQYF.

The rearrangement joins TRBV5-1 to TRBJ1-2; D remains unclear. Per the germline V gene, CDR1 is SGHRS and CDR2 is YFSETQ. The CDR3 runs 14 residues. The V end was cut by 3 bases, the J end by 2 bases, with 11 bases between. In DNA form, the CDR3 reads TGCGCCAGCAGCTCGCCCCCACCCAACTATGGCTACACCTTC. This codes for CASSSPPPNYGYTF.

This rearrangement joins TRBV7-2 to TRBJ2-5, with 8 bases fitting TRBD2. Germline CDR1 SGHTA, CDR2 FQGNSA. The CDR3 is made up of 17 amino acids. The junction had 20 bases not matched to a gene; V was cut back by 5 bases and J by 9 bases. CDR3 DNA sequence: TGTGCCAGCAGCCCCAGCCCTGGCGGGGGGCCCCAAGGGGCCCAGTACTTC. Translating gives CASSPSPGGGPQGAQYF.

The genes are TRBV4-3 and TRBJ1-6; TRBD1 aligns across 7 bases. There are 15 residues in the CDR3. CDR1 LGHNA and CDR2 YSLEER come from the germline V gene. J was trimmed by 8 bases and V by 3 bases; bases with no gene match: 7. CDR3 residues: CASSQGTAPHSPLHF. The CDR3 nucleotides read TGCGCCAGCAGCCAGGGGACAGCCCCCCATTCACCCCTCCACTTT.

The chain links TRBV10-2 to TRBJ2-7; D is perhaps TRBD1 or TRBD2 (5 bases each). With 6 bases removed from V and 2 bases from J, the gap between germline ends came to 26 bases. This CDR3 is built from 18 residues. Germline CDR1 WSHSY, CDR2 SAAADI. CDR3 coding DNA: TGCGCCAGCAGCCTCCCGAGAGGGATGGGAACGGGGCCCTACGAGCAGTACTTC. This encodes CASSLPRGMGTGPYEQYF.

The V call is TRBV11-3, the J call TRBJ1-3; 9 nucleotides align to TRBD1. Germline CDR1 SGHNT, CDR2 YENEEA. The CDR3 has 17 amino acids. V dropped 3 bases and J dropped 6; count of bases not matched to a gene: 12. CDR3 sequence reads: CASSFPKGGQGENTIYF. The CDR3 DNA reads as TGTGCCAGCAGCTTCCCCAAGGGGGGACAGGGCGAAAACACCATATATTTT.

The V gene is TRBV7-9, the J gene TRBJ1-4; 8 bases fit TRBD1. Germline-derived CDR1 and CDR2 are SEHNR and FQNEAQ (reference sequence). The CDR3 sequence is 12 residues long. V gave up 4 bases and J gave up 16 bases; unmatched junction bases: 8. CDR3 loop: CASSYQGAGEFF. In nucleotides, the CDR3 is TGTGCCAGCAGCTATCAGGGGGCGGGCGAGTTTTTT.

The chain has TRBV19 and TRBJ1-4, with D unresolved. Looked up from germline, CDR1 is LNHDA and CDR2 is SQIVND (reference sequence). V gave up 0 bases and J gave up 8 bases, with 7 bases separating them. The CDR3 totals 13 residues. The CDR3 sequence is CASSIDTGEKLFF. The CDR3 nucleotides read TGTGCCAGTAGTATAGATACGGGCGAAAAACTGTTTTTT.

The chain employs TRBV27 and TRBJ2-7; 7 positions agree with TRBD2. After removal of 7 bases from V and 1 base from J, the junction contained 7 bases not matched to a gene. CDR3 size: 14 residues. Germline V CDR1 and CDR2: MNHEY, SMNVEV (reference sequence). The CDR3 nucleotides are TGTGCCAGCAATATTGGGGGGGGGTCCTACGAGCAGTACTTC. The encoded protein is CASNIGGGSYEQYF.

The J gene is TRBJ2-1, the V gene TRBV6-5, with 7 positions matching TRBD1. The CDR3 loop spans 14 amino acids. The germline V gene encodes CDR1 MNHEY and CDR2 SVGAGI. Trimming cost V 5 bases and J 5 bases; bases outside gene matches: 6. CDR3 protein: CASSRQGADNEQFF. The CDR3 nucleotides read TGTGCCAGCAGTCGACAGGGTGCCGACAATGAGCAGTTCTTC.

This sequence joins TRBV5-5 and TRBJ1-5; D is unresolved. The ends were cut back, 3 bases at V and 0 bases at J, with 10 bases in the middle. This CDR3 has 15 residues. Germline CDR1 SGHKS, CDR2 YYEKEE (reference sequence). For the CDR3, the DNA is TGTGCCAGCAGCTCCTCGATCTATAGCAATCAGCCCCAGCATTTT. This sequence encodes CASSSSIYSNQPQHF. Supplemented by reference TRBV5-5 and TRBJ1-5, the full variable domain reads DAGVTQSPTHLIKTRGQQVTLRCSPISGHKSVSWYQQVLGQGPQFIFQYYEKEERGRGNFPDRFSARQFPNYSSELNVNALLLGDSALYLCASSSSIYSNQPQHFGDGTRLSIL.

In nucleotides, the CDR3 is TGTGCCAGCAGCTTAGTTATTGGGACTAGCGGGGCCTCCTACGAGCAGTACTTC. This translates into CASSLVIGTSGASYEQYF. The chain combines TRBV7-2 with TRBJ2-7; 13 nucleotides match TRBD2. CDR3 length: 18 amino acids. With 1 base clipped from V and 0 bases from J, the junction kept 6 bases outside the gene matches. CDR1 SGHTA and CDR2 FQGNSA come from the germline V gene.

The CDR3 DNA is TGTGCCAGCAGTGAGGGCCAGGGGGACAATGAGCAGTTCTTC. Encoded protein: CASSEGQGDNEQFF. The chain recombines TRBV6-4 with TRBJ2-1, with 7 bases lining up with TRBD1. Germline V lookup: CDR1 MRHNA, CDR2 SNTAGT. V was pared by 3 bases and J by 5 bases, with 4 bases of the junction left unmatched. The CDR3 runs to 14 residues.

The rearrangement uses TRBV6-5 and TRBJ2-5; TRBD2 matches 8 bases. The CDR3 has 15 residues. Germline V gene sequence: CDR1 MNHEY, CDR2 SVGAGI. V shed 2 bases, J shed 3 bases, and the junction held 5 bases outside the gene matches. Here the CDR3 DNA reads TGTGCCAGCAGTTACAGGGGACTAGGGGAAGAGACCCAGTACTTC. Translating it yields CASSYRGLGEETQYF.

In DNA, the CDR3 is TGCGCCAGCAGCCAAGCCCCGCCGGGGGGCGCGGTCGAGCAGTACTTC. It is translated as CASSQAPPGGAVEQYF. The chain joins TRBV4-1 to TRBJ2-7; weak D call: TRBD2 (7 bases). CDR3 length: 16 residues. Trimming removed 1 base at V and 6 bases at J, with 19 bases between. The germline V gene encodes CDR1 MGHRA and CDR2 YSYEKL.

The table lists this clone with a few counts. This rearrangement joins TRBV19 to TRBJ2-5; tentatively, D is TRBD1 (5 bases). V lost 3 bases and J 5 bases, leaving 13 bases between the germline ends. CDR1 and CDR2 (germline): LNHDA, SQIVND (reference sequence). The length of the CDR3 is 14 residues. The CDR3 protein is CASSILQDLETQYF. The CDR3 DNA reads as TGTGCCAGTAGTATTCTACAGGACCTGGAGACCCAGTACTTC.

This chain uses TRBV4-1 with TRBJ2-7; TRBD1 might be the D (5 bases). Germline CDR1 MGHRA, CDR2 YSYEKL. V shed 3 bases and J shed 3 bases, with 12 bases lying between them. This CDR3 comprises 14 residues. Here the CDR3 DNA reads TGCGCCAGCAGCCATACGCAGGGTTACTACGAGCAGTACTTC. Translating gives CASSHTQGYYEQYF.

The rearrangement joins TRBV2 to TRBJ1-1; maybe TRBD1 (5 bases). Germline CDR1 SNHLY, CDR2 FYNNEI. V shed 6 bases and J shed 4 bases, with 15 bases lying between them. The length of the CDR3 is 14 residues. The chain's CDR3 is CASRPPGRGTEAFF. The CDR3 DNA sequence: TGTGCCAGCAGACCCCCGGGACGTGGCACTGAAGCTTTCTTT.

The chain carries TRBV7-2 and TRBJ1-2, with a possible D match to TRBD1 (5 bases). Germline V gives CDR1 SGHTA, CDR2 FQGNSA. This CDR3 is 15 amino acids long. Trimming removed 1 base from V and 0 bases from J, with 9 bases in between. CDR3 sequence: CASSLVGLANYGYTF. The CDR3 nucleotides read TGTGCCAGCAGCTTAGTGGGGCTAGCTAACTATGGCTACACCTTC.

The chain combines TRBV12-5 with TRBJ1-4; no reliable D call. The CDR3 loop spans 15 amino acids. Germline CDR1 and CDR2: LGHNT and FRNRAP. Trimming pared 5 bases from V and 2 bases from J, leaving 12 bases between. CDR3 sequence (DNA): TGTGCTAGTGGTCCCCCCGGAGGTACTAATGAAAAACTGTTTTTT. This encodes CASGPPGGTNEKLFF.

This rearrangement joins TRBV4-3 to TRBJ2-1, with 10 nucleotides matching TRBD1. Per germline, CDR1 LGHNA and CDR2 YSLEER. V trimming: 1 base; J trimming: 6 bases; junction bases outside the gene matches: 3. The CDR3 loop spans 15 amino acids. For the CDR3, the DNA is TGCGCCAGCAGCCAAGGACAGGGGGCCCTCAATGAGCAGTTCTTC. As protein: CASSQGQGALNEQFF.

A word on this clone: Being one base from a much bigger clone, this may be a read error. CDR3 sequence: CASSLIGSEQYF. The CDR3 coding sequence is TGTGCCAGCAGTTTAATAGGGAGCGAGCAGTACTTC. The chain recombines TRBV27 with TRBJ2-5, with a possible D match to TRBD2 (5 bases). The DNA end is a closer match to TRBJ2-7, so the J assignment may be wrong. CDR3 length: 12 residues. Germline V gene lookup returns CDR1 MNHEY and CDR2 SMNVEV (reference sequence).

The gene calls are TRBV7-3 and TRBJ2-3; possible D gene TRBD2, 6 bases. There are 14 residues in the CDR3. Trimming stripped 5 bases from V and 0 bases from J, with 9 bases between. Germline CDR1 and CDR2: SGHTA and FQGTGA. The CDR3, as DNA: TGTGCCAGCAGCCGTGGGGGGAGCACAGATACGCAGTATTTT. Protein product: CASSRGGSTDTQYF.